This T cell receptor beta chain is drawn from a study of T cells in Graves' hyperthyroidism and ophthalmopathy. Thyroid ultrasound and orbital computed tomography, with clinical symptoms and serum thyroxine and TRAb, informed diagnoses. From RNA transcripts, TCR beta CDR3 regions were amplified. TCR CDR3 underwent first-round RT-PCR with the HTBI primer set. From the multiplex PCR reads, TCRdb called clonotypes with MiXCR, one entry per CDR3 protein. The sample has 500,000 to 600,000 distinct CDR3 sequences; 40% to 50% are singletons. The CDR3 extends over 13 amino acids. Germline assignment: CDR1 DFQATT and CDR2 SNEGSKA (reference sequence). V gave up 3 bases and J gave up 8 bases, with 16 bases separating them.

The sequence was collected from an adult woman with Graves' disease, either hyperthyroidism or ophthalmopathy (not recorded which). The V gene is TRBV20-1, the J gene TRBJ1-2; no definite D call. What was sequenced was peripheral blood or thyroid tissue (not recorded which). The CDR3 is CSARDVAGSGYTF. The CDR3 DNA follows: TGCAGTGCTAGGGATGTTGCCGGGTCCGGCTACACCTTC.